These 5 T cell receptor beta chains were all obtained from the same sample, sequenced in a study of T cell clusters in autoimmune cytopenias. TRB was amplified by touch-down multiplex PCR, primer pools A and B combined. TCRdb re-called the multiplex PCR reads and gives one entry per CDR3 protein, without DNA. In all, the sample yields about 2,000 distinct CDR3 sequences. TRB amplification used 250 ng of peripheral blood genomic DNA. Source material: peripheral blood. The receptor source for this set is a human donor with an autoimmune cytopenia or autoimmune hepatitis (not recorded which).

This clonotype registers medium-sized by frequency. V gene TRBV6-4 combines with J gene TRBJ1-2. The CDR3 is 12 residues long. Germline V CDR1 and CDR2: MRHNA, SNTAGT. CDR3 region: CASSAGEMGYTF.

By frequency, this clonotype registers medium-sized. V gene TRBV6-1 combines with J gene TRBJ2-3; the D call of TRBD1 rests on TCRdb alone, since no DNA is present to check it. This CDR3 is 17 amino acids long. Germline V gene data show CDR1 as MNHNS and CDR2 as SASEGT. CDR3 sequence reads: CASSLPRTGRATDTQYF.

The rearrangement joins TRBV10-3 to TRBJ2-7; TCRdb proposes TRBD1, but this gene call is untestable without DNA. This CDR3 spans 16 amino acids. Per germline, CDR1 ENHRY and CDR2 SYGVKD. The chain's CDR3 is CAITGQGNMVRYEQYF.

The chain uses TRBV19 and TRBJ1-1; absent DNA, TCRdb's TRBD1 call cannot be checked. The CDR3 is 14 residues long. CDR1 LNHDA and CDR2 SQIVND come from the germline V gene (reference sequence). This chain's CDR3 is CASSPTGQNTEAFF.

According to its frequency, this clonotype is large (0.1 to 1%). The chain employs TRBV6-5 and TRBJ2-7; TCRdb names TRBD2, which stays unverified in the absence of DNA. Germline V CDR1 and CDR2: MNHEY, SVGAGI. CDR3 size: 15 residues. The CDR3 region is CASSSREGLSYEQYF.